Presented here are 20 T cell receptor beta chains from one specimen sequenced in a study of cytomegalovirus exposure and HLA in healthy donors. The PCR was carried out with 60 Vbeta primers and 13 Jbeta primers. This table comes from immunoSEQ multiplex PCR, and its TCRdb copy is limited to in-frame clones, with some not included. Here the sample spans fewer than 200,000 clones, roughly two thirds being singletons. The source material was PBMCs. The receptors derive from a woman aged 35 to 49 in good health and CMV-seropositive.

The chain has TRBV28 and TRBJ2-2; D not resolved. The CDR3 spans 12 residues. CDR1 MDHEN and CDR2 SYDVKM come from the germline V gene. Trimming took 6 bases from V and 3 from J, leaving 5 bases between them. The CDR3 DNA reads TGTGCCAGCAGGAGCGACACCGGGGAGCTGTTTTTT. It yields the protein CASRSDTGELFF.

The count of this clone is one. The chain carries TRBV6-5 and TRBJ1-3; tentative D call: TRBD1 (5 bases). This CDR3 is built from 15 residues. Trimming took 3 bases from V and 4 from J, leaving 13 bases between them. Germline CDR1 MNHEY, CDR2 SVGAGI. The DNA for the CDR3 is TGTGCCAGCAGTTATTCCGGGGGACTCGGAAACACCATATATTTT. It is translated as CASSYSGGLGNTIYF.

The chain couples TRBV27 to TRBJ2-5, with D possibly matching TRBD1 (5 bases). Germline lookup yields CDR1 MNHEY and CDR2 SMNVEV (reference sequence). The CDR3 has 15 residues. V lost 6 bases and J 0 bases, leaving 14 bases between the germline ends. CDR3 loop: CASSPRVGYQETQYF. CDR3 nucleotides: TGTGCCAGCAGCCCCAGGGTGGGGTACCAAGAGACCCAGTACTTC.

The rearrangement uses TRBV7-8 and TRBJ2-7; no definite D call. V gave up 3 bases and J gave up 4 bases, with 7 bases separating them. The CDR3 totals 12 residues. CDR1 is SGHVS, CDR2 FQNEAQ, per germline. CDR3 region: CASSFSQYEQYF. DNA of the CDR3: TGTGCCAGCAGCTTTAGTCAATACGAGCAGTACTTC.

The rearrangement links TRBV6-6 to TRBJ1-5; D may be TRBD1 (5 bases). V was pared by 6 bases and J by 8 bases, with 23 bases between. Germline loops: CDR1 MNHNY, CDR2 SVGAGI (reference sequence). There are 16 residues in the CDR3. The CDR3 nucleotides read TGTGCCAGCAGCTCCGAGGTAGGGGATGCCCGGGAGCCCCAGCATTTT. It encodes CASSSEVGDAREPQHF.

This clone was detected a few times. This rearrangement joins TRBV14 to TRBJ1-2; D is undetermined. Trimming cost V 0 bases and J 3 bases, with 11 bases left between them. The CDR3 has 15 residues. Per germline, CDR1 SGHDN and CDR2 FVKESK. The CDR3 region has the DNA TGTGCCAGCAGCCAAGAGCGGGTTAGGCACTATGGCTACACCTTC. It yields the protein CASSQERVRHYGYTF.

V usage is TRBV29-1 and J usage is TRBJ2-5; 8 bases are shared with TRBD1. With 7 bases clipped from V and 5 bases from J, the junction kept 12 bases outside the gene matches. This CDR3 is 14 amino acids long. CDR1 and CDR2 from the germline V gene are SQVTM and ANQGSEA. The chain's CDR3 is CSAVGQGVRETQYF. In DNA, the CDR3 is TGCAGCGCCGTCGGACAGGGCGTCCGGGAGACCCAGTACTTC.

This clone came up once. The rearrangement links TRBV4-2 to TRBJ2-5, with 8 positions matching TRBD2. The germline gives CDR1 LGHNA, CDR2 YNFKEQ. This CDR3 is built from 14 residues. Losses at the gene ends were 1 base for V and 4 bases for J; bases not matched to a gene: 2. DNA for the CDR3: TGTGCCAGCAGCCAAGCGGGGGGGCGAGAGACCCAGTACTTC. Translated: CASSQAGGRETQYF.

The chain couples TRBV28 to TRBJ2-7; D perhaps matches TRBD2 (5 bases). The V gene's germline CDR1 is MDHEN and CDR2 SYDVKM. Trimming left V 3 bases short and J 3 bases short, with 12 bases between. The CDR3 consists of 14 residues. CDR3 sequence reads: CASSLTGSGYEQYF. The CDR3 DNA follows: TGTGCCAGCAGTTTGACGGGATCGGGCTACGAGCAGTACTTC.

The genes are TRBV7-2 and TRBJ1-2; 10 positions agree with TRBD1. The CDR3 contains 15 residues. The V gene end was trimmed by 2 bases and the J gene end by 6 bases; junction bases not matched to a gene: 6. Germline CDR1 is SGHTA and CDR2 is FQGNSA. The CDR3 region has the DNA TGTGCCAGCAGCTTATCGACCGGGACAGGGGATGGCTACACCTTC. Residues: CASSLSTGTGDGYTF. Full variable domain (rest looked up from reference TRBV7-2 and TRBJ1-2): GAGVSQSPSNKVTEKGKDVELRCDPISGHTALYWYRQSLGQGLEFLIYFQGNSAPDKSGLPSDRFSAERTGGSVSTLTIQRTQQEDSAVYLCASSLSTGTGDGYTFGSGTRLTVV.

The rearrangement uses TRBV7-2 and TRBJ2-7; 10 bases map to TRBD2. CDR3 length: 15 residues. The germline gives CDR1 SGHTA, CDR2 FQGNSA. The V segment lost 5 bases and the J segment 5 bases; nucleotides outside the gene matches: 9. The CDR3 coding sequence is TGTGCCAGCAGCCCCCGGTTAGCGGGGGGAGACGAGCAGTACTTC. It yields the protein CASSPRLAGGDEQYF. Filled out from reference TRBV7-2 and TRBJ2-7, the complete variable domain reads GAGVSQSPSNKVTEKGKDVELRCDPISGHTALYWYRQSLGQGLEFLIYFQGNSAPDKSGLPSDRFSAERTGGSVSTLTIQRTQQEDSAVYLCASSPRLAGGDEQYFGPGTRLTVT.

This clone has only one observation. This chain links TRBV2 with TRBJ1-1; D gene unclear. The CDR3 is 14 residues long. CDR1 is SNHLY and CDR2 is FYNNEI in the germline V gene. V lost 4 bases, J lost 0 bases, and 9 bases lay in between. CDR3 residues: CASSGAWVNTEAFF. Written as DNA, the CDR3 is TGTGCCAGCAGTGGGGCGTGGGTGAACACTGAAGCTTTCTTT.

The V and J genes are TRBV9 and TRBJ2-5; 13 bases agree with TRBD2. In germline, CDR1 is SGDLS, CDR2 YYNGEE. The CDR3 length is 15 residues. Trimming removed 4 bases from V and 5 bases from J; junction bases left unmatched: 5. CDR3: CASSTGLAGSETQYF. CDR3 nucleotides: TGTGCCAGCAGCACGGGACTAGCGGGGTCGGAGACCCAGTACTTC.

This clone has a handful of counts. The genes are TRBV19 and TRBJ2-7, with 10 bases identical to TRBD1. The J segment lost 5 bases and the V segment lost 9 bases, leaving 4 bases of the junction unmatched. This CDR3 has 12 residues. Germline loops: CDR1 LNHDA, CDR2 SQIVND (reference sequence). The CDR3 nucleotides read TGTGCCAGGACAGGGGGCGGGAACGAGCAGTACTTC. Translated: CARTGGGNEQYF.

As to this clone: One junction end disagrees with the germline gene, perhaps due to a read error. The J gene is TRBJ2-1, the V gene TRBV5-1; no reliable D call. Germline V gives CDR1 SGHRS, CDR2 YFSETQ. The CDR3 contains 13 residues. The CDR3 loop reads CASSLASHNEQFF. The CDR3 DNA is TGCGCCAGCAGCTTGGCCTCCCACAATGAGCAGTTCTTC.

The rearrangement uses TRBV6-5 and TRBJ2-1, with TRBD2 identical over 13 bases. The germline V gene encodes CDR1 MNHEY and CDR2 SVGAGI. The ends lost 8 bases at V and 9 bases at J; junction bases unmatched: 10. This CDR3 comprises 15 residues. The DNA of the CDR3 is TGTGCCAGCGGGCCGACTAGCGGGGGGACAAGTGAGCAGTTCTTC. The encoded protein is CASGPTSGGTSEQFF.

This clone turned up a few times. The chain is built from TRBV9 and TRBJ2-2, with TRBD2 as a possible D gene (6 bases). The germline V gene has CDR1 SGDLS and CDR2 YYNGEE. There are 15 residues in the CDR3. The ends were cut back, 0 bases at V and 5 bases at J, with 11 bases in the middle. The CDR3 DNA follows: TGTGCCAGCAGCGTAGTGGGAGGATGGACCGGGGAGCTGTTTTTT. It specifies CASSVVGGWTGELFF.

This clone came up a few times. This chain links TRBV7-2 with TRBJ2-7; 7 bases agree with TRBD2. The V and J ends lost 0 bases and 1 base, in that order; junction bases with no gene match: 3. The CDR3 is 15 residues long. CDR1 SGHTA and CDR2 FQGNSA come from the germline V gene. The CDR3: CASSLAQLASYEQYF. The DNA for the CDR3 is TGTGCCAGCAGCTTAGCGCAACTAGCGTCCTACGAGCAGTACTTC.

The V gene is TRBV7-9, the J gene TRBJ2-2; 7 bases line up with TRBD1. The V segment lost 5 bases and the J segment 1 base; nucleotides outside the gene matches: 4. The CDR3 contains 15 residues. From germline, CDR1 is SEHNR and CDR2 FQNEAQ (reference sequence). The CDR3 reads CASSTWTGNTGELFF. The CDR3, as DNA: TGTGCCAGCAGCACCTGGACAGGGAACACCGGGGAGCTGTTTTTT. Filled out from reference TRBV7-9 and TRBJ2-2, the complete variable domain reads DTGVSQNPRHKITKRGQNVTFRCDPISEHNRLYWYRQTLGQGPEFLTYFQNEAQLEKSRLLSDRFSAERPKGSFSTLEIQRTEQGDSAMYLCASSTWTGNTGELFFGEGSRLTVL.

This chain links TRBV2 with TRBJ1-1; D possibly corresponds to TRBD1 (6 bases). The germline V gene encodes CDR1 SNHLY and CDR2 FYNNEI. V lost 5 bases and J 7 bases, leaving 11 bases between the germline ends. CDR3 length equals 12 residues. CDR3 bases: TGTGCCAGCAGTTATACAGGGTTTGAAGCTTTCTTT. This gives the protein CASSYTGFEAFF.